These 5 T cell receptor beta chains were all obtained from the same sample, sequenced in a study of response to subunit inactivated influenza vaccine. TCRdb analysed the RT-PCR reads with MiXCR anew, one entry per CDR3 protein. The profile shows 500,000 to 750,000 distinct CDR3 sequences, about 15% of them singletons. Sample: PBMCs from blood, taken 11 to 12 days after vaccination. These receptors were taken from a man over 45 who received an inactivated influenza vaccine.

This chain connects TRBV27 to TRBJ1-4; 12 bases map to TRBD1. Losses at the gene ends were 5 bases for V and 6 bases for J; bases not matched to a gene: 13. Germline V gives CDR1 MNHEY, CDR2 SMNVEV (reference sequence). This CDR3 contains 18 residues. This CDR3 reads CASSLVPGQGAQDEKLFF. CDR3 coding DNA: TGTGCCAGCAGTCTCGTCCCGGGACAGGGGGCGCAGGATGAAAAACTGTTTTTT.

The table lists this clonotype with a few counts. The chain has TRBV7-8 and TRBJ2-3, with a tentative D call TRBD1 (5 bases). V was pared by 6 bases and J by 0 bases, with 16 bases between. The V gene's germline CDR1 is SGHVS and CDR2 FQNEAQ. The CDR3 spans 16 residues. The CDR3 sequence: CASRRFRVSSTDTQYF. CDR3 in DNA: TGTGCCAGCAGAAGGTTCAGGGTTTCTAGCACAGATACGCAGTATTTT.

This clonotype came up many times. V and J are TRBV4-3 and TRBJ2-1; the match to TRBD2 covers 11 bases. This CDR3 has 16 amino acids. CDR1 is LGHNA and CDR2 is YSLEER in the germline V gene. With 3 bases clipped from V and 2 bases from J, the junction kept 3 bases outside the gene matches. Here the CDR3 reads CASSHGTSGTYNEQFF. In DNA form, the CDR3 reads TGCGCCAGCAGCCACGGGACTAGCGGAACCTACAATGAGCAGTTCTTC.

This clonotype was found a few times. The rearrangement joins TRBV20-1 to TRBJ1-2, with 7 positions matching TRBD1. Looked up from germline, CDR1 is DFQATT and CDR2 is SNEGSKA (reference sequence). The CDR3 extends over 14 amino acids. Trimming at V came to 1 base and at J to 5 bases, leaving 7 bases not matched to a gene. The DNA of the CDR3 is TGCAGTGCTAGAGCGTCCAGGGGGAAGTATGGCTACACCTTC. It encodes CSARASRGKYGYTF.

V is TRBV24-1 and J is TRBJ1-5, with D unclear. In germline, CDR1 is KGHDR, CDR2 SFDVKD. This CDR3 is built from 13 residues. V was cut by 5 bases and J by 10 bases, with 14 bases left in between. The CDR3 DNA sequence: TGTGCCACCAGTGCATACAGAGAAGCACCCCAGCATTTT. Translated: CATSAYREAPQHF.